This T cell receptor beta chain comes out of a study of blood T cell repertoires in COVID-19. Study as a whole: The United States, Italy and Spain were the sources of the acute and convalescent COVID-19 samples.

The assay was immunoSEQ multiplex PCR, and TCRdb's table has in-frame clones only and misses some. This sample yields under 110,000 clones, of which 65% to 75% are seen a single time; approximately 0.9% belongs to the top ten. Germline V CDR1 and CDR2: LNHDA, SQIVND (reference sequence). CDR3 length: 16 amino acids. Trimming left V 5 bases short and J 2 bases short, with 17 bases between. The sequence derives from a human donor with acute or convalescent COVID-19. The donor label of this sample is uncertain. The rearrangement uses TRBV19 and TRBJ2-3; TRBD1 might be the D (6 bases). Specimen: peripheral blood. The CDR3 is CASSRRTSGDTDTQYF. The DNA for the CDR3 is TGTGCCAGTAGTCGGCGGACGTCAGGGGACACAGATACGCAGTATTTT.